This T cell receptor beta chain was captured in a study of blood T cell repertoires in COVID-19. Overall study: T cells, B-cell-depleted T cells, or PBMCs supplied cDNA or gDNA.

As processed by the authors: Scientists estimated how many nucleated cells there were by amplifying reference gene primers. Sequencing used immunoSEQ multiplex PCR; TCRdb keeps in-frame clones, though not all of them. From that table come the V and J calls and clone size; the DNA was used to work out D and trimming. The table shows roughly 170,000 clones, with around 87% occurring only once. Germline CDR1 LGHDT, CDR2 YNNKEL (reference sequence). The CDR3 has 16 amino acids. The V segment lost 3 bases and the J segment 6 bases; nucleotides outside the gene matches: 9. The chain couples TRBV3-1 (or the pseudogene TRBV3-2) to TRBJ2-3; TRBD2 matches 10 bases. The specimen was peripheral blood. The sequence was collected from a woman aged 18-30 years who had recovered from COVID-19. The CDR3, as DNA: TGTGCCAGCAGCCATGCCGGGACTAGCGATGTTGATACGCAGTATTTT. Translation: CASSHAGTSDVDTQYF.